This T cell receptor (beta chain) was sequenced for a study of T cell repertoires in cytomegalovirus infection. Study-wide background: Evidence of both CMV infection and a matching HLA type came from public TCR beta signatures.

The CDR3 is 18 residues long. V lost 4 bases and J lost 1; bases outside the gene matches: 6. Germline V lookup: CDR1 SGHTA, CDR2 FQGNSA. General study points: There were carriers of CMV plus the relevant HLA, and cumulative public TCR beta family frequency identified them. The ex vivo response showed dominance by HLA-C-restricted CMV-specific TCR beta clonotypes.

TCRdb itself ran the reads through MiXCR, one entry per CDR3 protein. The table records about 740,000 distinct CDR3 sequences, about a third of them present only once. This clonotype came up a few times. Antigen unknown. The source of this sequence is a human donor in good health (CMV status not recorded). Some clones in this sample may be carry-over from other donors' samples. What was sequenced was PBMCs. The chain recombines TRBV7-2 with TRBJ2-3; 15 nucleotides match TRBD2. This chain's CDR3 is CASSSGTSGGRRTDTQYF. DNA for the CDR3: TGTGCCAGCAGCTCCGGGACTAGCGGGGGGCGACGCACAGATACGCAGTATTTT.